Listed below are T cell receptor beta chains from one sample, sequenced in a study of cytomegalovirus exposure and HLA in healthy donors. Profiled with immunoSEQ multiplex PCR; TCRdb holds only in-frame clones, not every one. The profile shows about 240,000 clones, approximately 81% of them singletons. Material: PBMCs. These receptors were taken from a woman aged 55-70 years in good health and CMV-seropositive. The CDR3 runs from the conserved cysteine through the conserved F or W. The D gene is left open where the match is weak. Expanded clones are given a class, and other clones once, few, many or no size at all.

D gene | clone size | J gene | V gene | CDR3 DNA | CDR3 protein
TRBD2 | NA | TRBJ2-7 | TRBV11-2 | TGTGCCAGCAGCTTAGCGGGAGGGGACTACGAGCAGTACTTC | CASSLAGGDYEQYF
TRBD1 | NA | TRBJ1-6 | TRBV28 | TGTGCCAGCAGTTCCACAGGGGATAATTCACCCCTCCACTTT | CASSSTGDNSPLHF
TRBD2 | few | TRBJ2-1 | TRBV9 | TGTGCCAGCAGCCCAAGACTAGCGGGAGCGGTTGAGCAGTTCTTC | CASSPRLAGAVEQFF
TRBD2 | NA | TRBJ2-2 | TRBV10-3 | TGTGCCATCAGTGAGAGGGCTAGCGGGCCGAACACCGGGGAGCTGTTTTTT | CAISERASGPNTGELFF
TRBD2 | few | TRBJ2-7 | TRBV5-4 | TGTGCCAGCAGCCCTAGCGGGAATACCTACGAGCAGTACTTC | CASSPSGNTYEQYF
TRBD1 | NA | TRBJ2-6 | TRBV15 | TGTGCCACCAGCAGTCCGGGACAGGTTTTCTCTGGGGCCAACGTCCTGACTTTC | CATSSPGQVFSGANVLTF
TRBD2 | NA | TRBJ2-3 | TRBV9 | TGTGCCAGCAGCGTAGAGGGTCTAGCGGGATACACAGATACGCGGTATTTT | CASSVEGLAGYTDTRYF
NA | once | TRBJ2-7 | TRBV5-1 | TGCGCCAGCAGCTTTCGGGTCCCGCTGGAGCAGTACTTC | CASSFRVPLEQYF
NA | NA | TRBJ2-7 | TRBV19 | TGTGCCAGTAGTAGAACTGGGCTCGACTACGAGCAGTACTTC | CASSRTGLDYEQYF
NA | NA | TRBJ2-1 | TRBV11-2 | TGTGCCAGCAGCGTCCGGAGGATCTACAATGAGCAGTTCTTC | CASSVRRIYNEQFF
TRBD1 | NA | TRBJ1-2 | TRBV2 | TGTGCCAGCAGATCCGGGACAGACTATGGCTACACCTTC | CASRSGTDYGYTF
TRBD1 | NA | TRBJ2-7 | TRBV2 | TGTGCCAGCAGTGATGGGACAGGGCGCCACGAGCAGTACTTC | CASSDGTGRHEQYF
TRBD1 | NA | TRBJ2-7 | TRBV7-9 | TGTGCCAGCAGCCCACGGTACGGGACAGGACCCTACGAGCAGTACTTC | CASSPRYGTGPYEQYF
TRBD1 | NA | TRBJ1-3 | TRBV5-1 | TGCGCCAGCAGCTCTTCCCCTGGGACAGCCTCTGGAAACACCATATATTTT | CASSSSPGTASGNTIYF
TRBD2 | once | TRBJ2-7 | TRBV5-1 | TGCGCCAGCAGCGCGACTAGCGCGGACCACGAGCAGTACTTC | CASSATSADHEQYF
TRBD2 | once | TRBJ2-1 | TRBV9 | TGTGCCAGCAGCGTAACCGGGACTAGCGGGAGTTATGAGCAGTTCTTC | CASSVTGTSGSYEQFF
TRBD1 | NA | TRBJ2-7 | TRBV27 | TGTGCCAGCAGTTTTTCGGACAGGGGCCAGCAGTACTTC | CASSFSDRGQQYF
TRBD1 | NA | TRBJ2-6 | TRBV27 | TGTGCCAGCAGTTTAGCCCCGGGACAGGGGATACCTGGGGCCAACGTCCTGACTTTC | CASSLAPGQGIPGANVLTF
TRBD1 | NA | TRBJ2-1 | TRBV29-1 | TGCAGCGTCGTAACAGGGGGGTATGAGCAGTTCTTC | CSVVTGGYEQFF
NA | NA | TRBJ1-2 | TRBV7-9 | TGTGCCAGCAGCTCCCCCCAGGGTTATGGCTACACCTTC | CASSSPQGYGYTF
NA | NA | TRBJ2-7 | TRBV19 | TGTGCCAGTAGTAAAGGTGATGGGGGACATATCACCTACGAGCAGTACTTC | CASSKGDGGHITYEQYF
NA | few | TRBJ2-2 | TRBV7-3 | TGTGCCAGCAGCTATTCTCCTAGAGGCACCGGGGAGCTGTTTTTT | CASSYSPRGTGELFF
NA | NA | TRBJ2-7 | TRBV29-1 | TGCAGCGTTGTTTCTGCCAGGGGCTATTACGAGCAGTACTTC | CSVVSARGYYEQYF
NA | NA | TRBJ1-4 | TRBV2 | TGTGCCAGCAGTGAAATTGGAGGACGGAATGAAAAACTGTTTTTT | CASSEIGGRNEKLFF
NA | NA | TRBJ2-5 | TRBV9 | TGTGCCAGCAGCGTAGCGGGCACAGGAGGGGAGACCCAGTACTTC | CASSVAGTGGETQYF
TRBD2 | NA | TRBJ2-3 | TRBV7-3 | TGTGCCAGCAGCCGGGGGACTAGCGGCACTAGCACAGATACGCAGTATTTT | CASSRGTSGTSTDTQYF
TRBD1 | NA | TRBJ1-2 | TRBV5-1 | TGCGCCAGCAGCTTGGCCCTGACAGGGAACTATGGCTACACCTTC | CASSLALTGNYGYTF
NA | NA | TRBJ2-7 | TRBV6-5 | TGTGCCAGCAGTCCCGACATGAGCTCCTACGAGCAGTACTTC | CASSPDMSSYEQYF
NA | NA | TRBJ1-1 | TRBV19 | TGTGCCAGTAGTATAAGCAGGTCAACTGAAGCTTTCTTT | CASSISRSTEAFF
NA | NA | TRBJ1-1 | TRBV5-1 | TGCGCCAGCAGCTTGGAAATTTTATCGCCAGGGTTGAACACTGAAGCTTTCTTT | CASSLEILSPGLNTEAFF
TRBD1 | NA | TRBJ1-1 | TRBV19 | TGTGCCAGTAGTAGTGGGACAGCTTTCACTGAAGCTTTCTTT | CASSSGTAFTEAFF
TRBD2 | NA | TRBJ2-5 | TRBV7-6 | TGTGCCAGCAGCCGGACTAGTTTTCAGGAGACCCAATACTTC | CASSRTSFQETQYF
NA | once | TRBJ1-2 | TRBV28 | TGTGCCAGCAGTTTGGGCCTGGCGAACTATGGCTACACCTTC | CASSLGLANYGYTF
TRBD1 | NA | TRBJ1-2 | TRBV7-9 | TGTGCCAGCACCGGACAGGGGAACTATGGCTACACCTTC | CASTGQGNYGYTF
TRBD1 | NA | TRBJ1-5 | TRBV7-9 | TGTGCCAGCAGCCCGGGGACAGCAAATCAGCCCCAGCATTTT | CASSPGTANQPQHF
NA | NA | TRBJ1-2 | TRBV10-3 | TGTGCCATCAGCACAAAGGGAGACTATGGCTACACCTTC | CAISTKGDYGYTF
NA | NA | TRBJ1-1 | TRBV10-3 | TGTGCCATCAGGCCCGGTGATATGAACACTGAAGCTTTCTTT | CAIRPGDMNTEAFF
NA | NA | TRBJ2-6 | TRBV4-1 | TGCGCCAGCAGCCTCCTCCTCTCACAGGCTAGACCTGGGGCCAACGTCCTGACTTTC | CASSLLLSQARPGANVLTF
NA | NA | TRBJ2-7 | TRBV7-2 | TGTGCCAGCAGCTTAGGCGCGGGTCCCCCCTACGAGCAGTACTTC | CASSLGAGPPYEQYF
NA | NA | TRBJ1-1 | TRBV4-2 | TGTGCCAGCAGCCAAGATCGACAAAGGGAAGCTTTCTTT | CASSQDRQREAFF
NA | NA | TRBJ2-1 | TRBV5-1 | TGCGCCAGCAGCTCCCGCTTCGGCTACAATGAGCAGTTCTTC | CASSSRFGYNEQFF
NA | NA | TRBJ2-6 | TRBV9 | TGTGCCAGCAGCTTCTTGTTCTCTGGGGCCAACGTCCTGACTTTC | CASSFLFSGANVLTF
NA | NA | TRBJ2-1 | TRBV2 | TGTGCCAGCAGTGACAGAACCTCCTACAATGAGCAGTTCTTC | CASSDRTSYNEQFF
NA | NA | TRBJ2-3 | TRBV5-4 | TGTGCCAGCAGCCCTCGAACGATACCAGGGGCTCGCACAGATACGCAGTATTTT | CASSPRTIPGARTDTQYF
NA | NA | TRBJ2-7 | TRBV9 | TGTGCCAGCAGCCCTCTGACCGTATCGAGGGAGCAGTACTTC | CASSPLTVSREQYF
NA | few | TRBJ1-4 | TRBV6-5 | TGTGCCAGCAGTTTGAACCCTGGGGGGAATGAAAAACTGTTTTTT | CASSLNPGGNEKLFF
TRBD1 | once | TRBJ2-3 | TRBV15 | TGTGCCACCAGCAGAGTGAGGACAGGGACAGATACGCAGTATTTT | CATSRVRTGTDTQYF
NA | few | TRBJ2-5 | TRBV9 | TGTGCCAGCAGCGTAGAGGGGTTCCAAGAGACCCAGTACTTC | CASSVEGFQETQYF
TRBD2 | NA | TRBJ2-1 | TRBV4-1 | TGCGCCAGCAGCCAAGTAGGACTAGCGGGTCCCAGAGGTGAGCAGTTCTTC | CASSQVGLAGPRGEQFF
TRBD1 | NA | TRBJ1-4 | TRBV5-1 | TGCGCCAGCAGCACCGGGACAGGGAGGGAAAAACTGTTTTTT | CASSTGTGREKLFF
NA | few | TRBJ2-1 | TRBV10-3 | TGTGCCATCAACGGAGGGACAGATCCGCAGTTCTTC | CAINGGTDPQFF
TRBD1 | NA | TRBJ1-1 | TRBV2 | TGTGCCAGCGCTACCGAAGGGACAGGGAACACTGAAGCTTTCTTT | CASATEGTGNTEAFF
TRBD1 | NA | TRBJ1-1 | TRBV6-5 | TGTGCCAGCATAGGCAGGGGGGTCGCTGAAGCTTTCTTT | CASIGRGVAEAFF
NA | few | TRBJ1-2 | TRBV5-1 | TGCGCCAGCAGCTTGGAAGATCTCGGGGGGATACGTGGCTACACCTTC | CASSLEDLGGIRGYTF
TRBD1 | once | TRBJ1-2 | TRBV7-9 | TGTGCCAGCAGCTTAGTTGGTGACAGGGGAAGGATTGGCTACACCTTC | CASSLVGDRGRIGYTF
NA | NA | TRBJ2-7 | TRBV7-9 | TGTGCCAGCAGCCCAAACCGTCTAGACGAGCAGTACTTC | CASSPNRLDEQYF
NA | NA | TRBJ1-2 | TRBV15 | TGTGCCACCAGCAGAGATCCTGGGACTAGCTATGGCTACACCTTC | CATSRDPGTSYGYTF
TRBD2 | NA | TRBJ2-3 | TRBV28 | TGTGCCAGCGGGCCCAGACTAGCGGGAGTAACAGATACGCAGTATTTT | CASGPRLAGVTDTQYF